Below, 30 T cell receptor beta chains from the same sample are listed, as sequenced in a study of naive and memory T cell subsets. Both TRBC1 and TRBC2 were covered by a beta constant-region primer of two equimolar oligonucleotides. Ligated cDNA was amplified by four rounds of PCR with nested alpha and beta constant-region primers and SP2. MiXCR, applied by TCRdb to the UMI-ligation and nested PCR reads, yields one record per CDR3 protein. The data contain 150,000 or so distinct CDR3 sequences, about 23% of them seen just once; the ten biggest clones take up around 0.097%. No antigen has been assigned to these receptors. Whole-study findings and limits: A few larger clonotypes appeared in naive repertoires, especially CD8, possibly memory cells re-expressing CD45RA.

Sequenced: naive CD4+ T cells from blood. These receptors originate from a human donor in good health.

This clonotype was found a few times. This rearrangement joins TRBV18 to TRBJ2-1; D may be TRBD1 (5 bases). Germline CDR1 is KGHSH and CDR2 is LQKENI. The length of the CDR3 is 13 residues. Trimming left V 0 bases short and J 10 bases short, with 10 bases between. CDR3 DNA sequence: TGTGCCAGCTCACCACCTACAGGTGGGGAGCAGTTCTTC. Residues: CASSPPTGGEQFF.

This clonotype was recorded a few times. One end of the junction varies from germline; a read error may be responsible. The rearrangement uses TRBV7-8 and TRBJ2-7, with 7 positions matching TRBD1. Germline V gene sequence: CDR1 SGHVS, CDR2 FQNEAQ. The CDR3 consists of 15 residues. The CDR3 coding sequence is TGTGCCAGCAGCTCGGACAGGCGGACCTCCGACGAGCAGTACTTC. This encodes CASSSDRRTSDEQYF.

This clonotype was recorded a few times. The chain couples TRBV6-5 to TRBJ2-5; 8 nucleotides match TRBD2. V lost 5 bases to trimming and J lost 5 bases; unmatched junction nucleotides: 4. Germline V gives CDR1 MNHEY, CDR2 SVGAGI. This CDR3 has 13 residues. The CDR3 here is CASSRGLVETQYF. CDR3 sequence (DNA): TGTGCCAGCAGTCGGGGACTAGTTGAGACCCAGTACTTC.

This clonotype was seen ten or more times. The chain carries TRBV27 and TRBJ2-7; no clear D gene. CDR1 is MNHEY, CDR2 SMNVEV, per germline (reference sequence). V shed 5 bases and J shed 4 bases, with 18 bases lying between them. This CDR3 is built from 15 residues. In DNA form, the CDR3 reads TGTGCCAGCAGTCCCAAGTCTAGACCCCCTTACGAGCAGTACTTC. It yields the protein CASSPKSRPPYEQYF.

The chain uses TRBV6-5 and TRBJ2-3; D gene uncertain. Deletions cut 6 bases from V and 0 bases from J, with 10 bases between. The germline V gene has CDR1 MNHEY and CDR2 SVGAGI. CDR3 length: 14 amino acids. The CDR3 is CASSPRLSTDTQYF. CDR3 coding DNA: TGTGCCAGCAGCCCTCGTCTAAGCACAGATACGCAGTATTTT.

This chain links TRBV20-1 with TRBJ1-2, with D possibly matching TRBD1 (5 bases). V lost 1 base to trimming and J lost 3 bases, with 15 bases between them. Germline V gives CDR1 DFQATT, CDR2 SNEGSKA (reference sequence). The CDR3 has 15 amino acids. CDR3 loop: CSARGSGAGHYGYTF. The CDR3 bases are TGCAGTGCTAGAGGAAGCGGCGCGGGACACTATGGCTACACCTTC.

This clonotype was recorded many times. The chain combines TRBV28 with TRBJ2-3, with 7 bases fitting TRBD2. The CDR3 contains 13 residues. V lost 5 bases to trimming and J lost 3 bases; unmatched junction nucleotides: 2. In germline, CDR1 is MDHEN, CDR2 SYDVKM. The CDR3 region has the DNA TGTGCCAGCAGTCTGCGGGGGACAGATACGCAGTATTTT. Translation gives CASSLRGTDTQYF.

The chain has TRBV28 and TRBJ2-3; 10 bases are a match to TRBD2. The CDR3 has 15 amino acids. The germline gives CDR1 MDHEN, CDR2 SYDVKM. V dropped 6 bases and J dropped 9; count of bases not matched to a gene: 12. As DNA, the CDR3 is TGTGCCAGCAGCCGACCGGGACTAGCGTCGAAAACGCAGTATTTT. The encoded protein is CASSRPGLASKTQYF.

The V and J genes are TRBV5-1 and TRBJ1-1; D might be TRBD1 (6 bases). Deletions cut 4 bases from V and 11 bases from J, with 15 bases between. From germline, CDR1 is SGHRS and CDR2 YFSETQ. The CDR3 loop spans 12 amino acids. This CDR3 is CASSTQTGFAFF. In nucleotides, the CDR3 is TGCGCCAGCAGCACTCAAACAGGGTTTGCTTTCTTT.

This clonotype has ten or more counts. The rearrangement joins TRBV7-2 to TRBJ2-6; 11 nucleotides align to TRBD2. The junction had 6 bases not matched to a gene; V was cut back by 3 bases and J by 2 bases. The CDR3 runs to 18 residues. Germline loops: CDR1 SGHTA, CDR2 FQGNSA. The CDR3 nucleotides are TGTGCCAGCAGCTTGAATAGCGGGAGGGCCACTGGGGCCAACGTCCTGACTTTC. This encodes CASSLNSGRATGANVLTF.

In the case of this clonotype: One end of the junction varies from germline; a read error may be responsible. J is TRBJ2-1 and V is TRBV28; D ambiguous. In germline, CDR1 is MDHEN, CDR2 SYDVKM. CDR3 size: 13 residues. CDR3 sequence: CASSFGLGNVQFF. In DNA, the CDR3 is TGTGCCAGCAGTTTCGGTCTGGGAAATGTGCAGTTCTTC.

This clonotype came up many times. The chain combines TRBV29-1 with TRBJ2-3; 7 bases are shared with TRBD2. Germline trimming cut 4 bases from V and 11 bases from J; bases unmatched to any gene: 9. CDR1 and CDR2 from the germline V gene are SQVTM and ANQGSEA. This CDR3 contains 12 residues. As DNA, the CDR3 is TGCAGCGTTGGGACTAGAAACTTGGGGCAGTATTTT. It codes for CSVGTRNLGQYF.

The CDR3 region has the DNA TGTGCCAGCAGTTCCCAGAGACTAGCGGCCACCTACGAGCAGTACTTC. The encoded protein is CASSSQRLAATYEQYF. This chain connects TRBV6-5 to TRBJ2-7, with 9 bases that match TRBD2. V shed 4 bases, J shed 2 bases, and the junction held 9 bases outside the gene matches. CDR3 length: 16 residues. Germline CDR1 and CDR2: MNHEY and SVGAGI.

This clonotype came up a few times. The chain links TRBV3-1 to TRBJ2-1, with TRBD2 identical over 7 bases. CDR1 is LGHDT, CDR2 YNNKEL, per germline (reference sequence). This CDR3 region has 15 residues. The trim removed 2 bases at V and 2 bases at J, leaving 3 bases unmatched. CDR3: CASSQQAGPYNEQFF. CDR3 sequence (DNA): TGTGCCAGCAGCCAACAAGCGGGACCCTACAATGAGCAGTTCTTC.

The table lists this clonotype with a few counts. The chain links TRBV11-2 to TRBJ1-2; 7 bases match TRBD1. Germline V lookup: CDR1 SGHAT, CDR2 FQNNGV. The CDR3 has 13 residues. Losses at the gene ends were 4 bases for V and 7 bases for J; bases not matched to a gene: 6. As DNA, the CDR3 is TGTGCCAGCAGCTCATATAGGGACAGTGGCTACACCTTC. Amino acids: CASSSYRDSGYTF.

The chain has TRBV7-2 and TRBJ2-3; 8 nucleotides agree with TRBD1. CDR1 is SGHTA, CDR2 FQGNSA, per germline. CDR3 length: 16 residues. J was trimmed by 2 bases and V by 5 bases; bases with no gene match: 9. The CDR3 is CASSRPGGRVTDTQYF. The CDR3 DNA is TGTGCCAGCAGCCGGCCAGGGGGCCGGGTCACAGATACGCAGTATTTT.

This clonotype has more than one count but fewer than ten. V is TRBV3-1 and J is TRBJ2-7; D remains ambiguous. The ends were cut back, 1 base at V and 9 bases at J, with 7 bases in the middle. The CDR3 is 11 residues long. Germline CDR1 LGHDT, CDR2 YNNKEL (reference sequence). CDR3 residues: CASSQGVGQYF. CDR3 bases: TGTGCCAGCAGCCAAGGGGTCGGGCAGTACTTC.

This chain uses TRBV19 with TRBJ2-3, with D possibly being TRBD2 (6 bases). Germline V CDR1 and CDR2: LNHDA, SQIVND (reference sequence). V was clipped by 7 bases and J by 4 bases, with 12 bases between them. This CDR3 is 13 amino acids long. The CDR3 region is CASKVWGADTQYF. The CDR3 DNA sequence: TGTGCCAGTAAGGTGTGGGGGGCAGATACGCAGTATTTT.

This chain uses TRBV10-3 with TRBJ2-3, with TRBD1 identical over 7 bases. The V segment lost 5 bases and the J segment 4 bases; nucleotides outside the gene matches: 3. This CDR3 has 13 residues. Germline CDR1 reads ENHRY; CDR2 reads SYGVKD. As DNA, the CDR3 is TGTGCCATCAGTCTCACAGGGGCAGATACGCAGTATTTT. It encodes CAISLTGADTQYF.

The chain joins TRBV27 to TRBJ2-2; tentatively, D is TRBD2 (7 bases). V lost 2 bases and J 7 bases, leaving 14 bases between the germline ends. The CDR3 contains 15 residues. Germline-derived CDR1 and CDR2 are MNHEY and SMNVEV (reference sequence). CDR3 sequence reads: CASSLVGGQVGELFF. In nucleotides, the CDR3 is TGTGCCAGCAGTTTAGTCGGGGGGCAGGTCGGGGAGCTGTTTTTT.

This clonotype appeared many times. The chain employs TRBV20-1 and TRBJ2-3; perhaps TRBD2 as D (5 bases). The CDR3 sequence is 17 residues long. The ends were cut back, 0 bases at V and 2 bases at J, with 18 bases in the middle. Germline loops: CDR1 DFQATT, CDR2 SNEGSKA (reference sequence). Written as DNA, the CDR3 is TGCAGTGCTAGAGATGGTTCGAGCGGAGCCTTCACAGATACGCAGTATTTT. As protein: CSARDGSSGAFTDTQYF.

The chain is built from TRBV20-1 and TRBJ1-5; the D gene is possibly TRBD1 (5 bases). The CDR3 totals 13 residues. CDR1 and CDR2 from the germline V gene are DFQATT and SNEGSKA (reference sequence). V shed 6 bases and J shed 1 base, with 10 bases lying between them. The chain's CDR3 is CSAAGLSNQPQHF. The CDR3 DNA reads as TGCAGTGCCGCAGGGTTAAGCAATCAGCCCCAGCATTTT.

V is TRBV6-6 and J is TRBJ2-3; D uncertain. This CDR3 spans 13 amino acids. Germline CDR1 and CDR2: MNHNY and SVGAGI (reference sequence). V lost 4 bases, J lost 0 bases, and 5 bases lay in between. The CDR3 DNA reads TGTGCCAGCAGTTCCGCCAGCACAGATACGCAGTATTTT. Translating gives CASSSASTDTQYF.

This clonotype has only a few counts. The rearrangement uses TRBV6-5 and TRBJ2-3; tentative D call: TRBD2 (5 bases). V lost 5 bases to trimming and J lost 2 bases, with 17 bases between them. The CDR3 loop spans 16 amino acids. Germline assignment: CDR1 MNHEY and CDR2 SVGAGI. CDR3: CASSPRPRGNTDTQYF. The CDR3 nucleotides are TGTGCCAGCAGTCCCCGTCCCCGGGGTAACACAGATACGCAGTATTTT.

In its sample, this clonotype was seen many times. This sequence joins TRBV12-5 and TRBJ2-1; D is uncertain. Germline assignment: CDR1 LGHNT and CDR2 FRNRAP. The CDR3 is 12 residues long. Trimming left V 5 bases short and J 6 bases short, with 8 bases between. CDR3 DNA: TGTGCTAGTGGTCGATACCGCAATGAGCAGTTCTTC. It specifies CASGRYRNEQFF.

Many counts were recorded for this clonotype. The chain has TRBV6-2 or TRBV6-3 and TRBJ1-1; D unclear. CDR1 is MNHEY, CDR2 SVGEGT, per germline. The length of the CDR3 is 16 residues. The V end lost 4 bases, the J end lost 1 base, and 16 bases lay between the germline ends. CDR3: CASSWSRRVSNTEAFF. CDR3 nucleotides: TGTGCCAGCAGTTGGTCCAGGAGGGTTTCGAACACTGAAGCTTTCTTT.

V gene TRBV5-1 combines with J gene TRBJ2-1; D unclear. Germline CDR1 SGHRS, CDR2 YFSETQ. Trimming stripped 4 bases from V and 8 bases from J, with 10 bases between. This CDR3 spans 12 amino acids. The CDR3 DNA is TGCGCCAGCAGCCCGCCCAGCCATGAGCAGTTCTTC. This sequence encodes CASSPPSHEQFF.

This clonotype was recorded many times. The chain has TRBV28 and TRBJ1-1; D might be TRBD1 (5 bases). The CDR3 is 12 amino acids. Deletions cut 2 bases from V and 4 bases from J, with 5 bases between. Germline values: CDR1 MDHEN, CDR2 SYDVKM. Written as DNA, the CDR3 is TGTGCCAGCAGTTTACAGGGCACTGAAGCTTTCTTT. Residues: CASSLQGTEAFF.

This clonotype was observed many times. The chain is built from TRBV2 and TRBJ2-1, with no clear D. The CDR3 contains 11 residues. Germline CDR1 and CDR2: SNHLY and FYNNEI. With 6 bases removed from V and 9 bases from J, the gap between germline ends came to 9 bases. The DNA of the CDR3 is TGTGCCAGCAGCAACCGCGGTGAGCAGTTCTTC. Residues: CASSNRGEQFF.

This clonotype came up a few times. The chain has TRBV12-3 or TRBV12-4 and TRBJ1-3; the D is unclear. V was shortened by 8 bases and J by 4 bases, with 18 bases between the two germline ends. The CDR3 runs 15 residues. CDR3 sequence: CASGLNPSLGNTIYF. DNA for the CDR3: TGTGCCAGCGGGCTCAACCCTTCCCTCGGAAACACCATATATTTT.